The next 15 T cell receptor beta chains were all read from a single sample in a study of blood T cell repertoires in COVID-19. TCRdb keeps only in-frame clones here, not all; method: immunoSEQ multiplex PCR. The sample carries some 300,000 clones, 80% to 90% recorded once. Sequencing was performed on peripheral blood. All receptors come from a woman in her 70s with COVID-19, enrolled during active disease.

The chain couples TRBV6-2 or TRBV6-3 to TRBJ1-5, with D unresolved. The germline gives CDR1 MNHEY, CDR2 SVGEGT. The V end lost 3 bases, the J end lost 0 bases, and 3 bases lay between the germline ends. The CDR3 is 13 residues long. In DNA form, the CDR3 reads TGTGCCAGCAGTTATAGTAGCAATCAGCCCCAGCATTTT. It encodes CASSYSSNQPQHF.

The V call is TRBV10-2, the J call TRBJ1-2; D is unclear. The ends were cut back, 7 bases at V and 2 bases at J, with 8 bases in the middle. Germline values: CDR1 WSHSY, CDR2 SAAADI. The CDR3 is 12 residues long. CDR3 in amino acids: CASIGSNYGYTF. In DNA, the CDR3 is TGCGCCAGCATTGGGAGCAACTATGGCTACACCTTC.

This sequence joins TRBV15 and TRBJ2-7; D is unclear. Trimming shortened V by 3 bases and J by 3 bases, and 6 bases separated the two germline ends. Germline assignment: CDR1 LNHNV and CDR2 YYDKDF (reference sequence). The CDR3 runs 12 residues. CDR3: CATSSPLYEQYF. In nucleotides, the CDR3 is TGTGCCACCAGCAGCCCCCTCTACGAGCAGTACTTC.

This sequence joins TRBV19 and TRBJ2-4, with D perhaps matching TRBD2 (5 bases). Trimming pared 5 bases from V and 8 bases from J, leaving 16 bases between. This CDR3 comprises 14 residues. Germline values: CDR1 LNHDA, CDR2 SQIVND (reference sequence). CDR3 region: CASSLGPGRDIQYF. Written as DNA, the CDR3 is TGTGCCAGTAGTCTCGGGCCGGGAAGGGACATTCAGTACTTC.

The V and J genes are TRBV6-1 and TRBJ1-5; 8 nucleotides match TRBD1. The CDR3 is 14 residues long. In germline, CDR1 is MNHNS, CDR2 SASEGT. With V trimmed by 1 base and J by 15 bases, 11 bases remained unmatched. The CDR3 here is CASSEVRGRDLRHF. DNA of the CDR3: TGTGCCAGCAGTGAAGTCAGGGGGCGCGACCTCCGGCATTTT.

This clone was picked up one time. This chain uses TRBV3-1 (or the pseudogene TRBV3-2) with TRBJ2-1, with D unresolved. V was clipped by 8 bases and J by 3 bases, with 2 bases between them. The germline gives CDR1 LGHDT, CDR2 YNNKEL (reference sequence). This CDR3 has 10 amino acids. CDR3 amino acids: CASLYNEQFF. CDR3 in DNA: TGTGCCAGCCTCTACAATGAGCAGTTCTTC.

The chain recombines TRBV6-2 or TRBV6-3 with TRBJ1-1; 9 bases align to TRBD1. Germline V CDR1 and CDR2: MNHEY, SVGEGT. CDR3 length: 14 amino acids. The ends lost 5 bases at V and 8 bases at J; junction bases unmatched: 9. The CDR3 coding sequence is TGTGCCAGCAGTCTGGGACAGGGCGATAAGGAAGCTTTCTTT. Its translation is CASSLGQGDKEAFF.

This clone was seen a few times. The CDR3 loop is CASSQELITGELFF. DNA of the CDR3: TGTGCCAGCAGCCAAGAACTGATTACCGGGGAGCTGTTTTTT. The rearrangement joins TRBV4-2 to TRBJ2-2, with no clear D. Germline V lookup: CDR1 LGHNA, CDR2 YNFKEQ. The V end was cut by 0 bases, the J end by 5 bases, with 7 bases between. This CDR3 is 14 amino acids long.

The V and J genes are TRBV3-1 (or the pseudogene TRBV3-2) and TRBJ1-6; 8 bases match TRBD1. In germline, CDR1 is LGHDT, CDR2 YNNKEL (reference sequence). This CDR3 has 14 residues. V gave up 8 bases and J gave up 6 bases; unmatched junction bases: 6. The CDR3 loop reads CASQTGVINSPLHF. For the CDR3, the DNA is TGTGCCAGCCAGACAGGGGTGATTAATTCACCCCTCCACTTT.

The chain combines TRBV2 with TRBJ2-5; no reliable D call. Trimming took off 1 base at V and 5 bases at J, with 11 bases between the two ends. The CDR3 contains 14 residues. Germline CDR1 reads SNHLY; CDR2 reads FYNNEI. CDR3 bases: TGTGCCAGCAGTGAAGGCTCGGTTGTGGAGACCCAGTACTTC. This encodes CASSEGSVVETQYF.

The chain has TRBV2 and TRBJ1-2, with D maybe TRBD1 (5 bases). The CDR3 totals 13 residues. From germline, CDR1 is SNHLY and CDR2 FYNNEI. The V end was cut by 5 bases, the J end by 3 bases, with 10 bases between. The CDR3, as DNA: TGTGCCAGCAGTTCGGGGGAAGACTATGGCTACACCTTC. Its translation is CASSSGEDYGYTF. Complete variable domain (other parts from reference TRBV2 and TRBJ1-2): EPEVTQTPSHQVTQMGQEVILRCVPISNHLYFYWYRQILGQKVEFLVSFYNNEISEKSEIFDDQFSVERPDGSNFTLKIRSTKLEDSAMYFCASSSGEDYGYTFGSGTRLTVV.

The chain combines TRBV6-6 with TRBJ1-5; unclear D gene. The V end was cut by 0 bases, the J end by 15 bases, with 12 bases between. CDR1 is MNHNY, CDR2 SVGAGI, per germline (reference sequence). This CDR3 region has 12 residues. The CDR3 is CASSYSRLGAHF. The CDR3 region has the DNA TGTGCCAGCAGTTACTCTCGGCTGGGCGCGCATTTT.

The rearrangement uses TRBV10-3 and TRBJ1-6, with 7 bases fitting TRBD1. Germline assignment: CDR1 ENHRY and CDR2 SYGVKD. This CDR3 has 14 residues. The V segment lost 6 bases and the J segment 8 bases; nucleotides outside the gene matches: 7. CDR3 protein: CAIRRQGQDSPLHF. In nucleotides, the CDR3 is TGTGCCATCAGGAGACAGGGTCAAGATTCACCCCTCCACTTT.

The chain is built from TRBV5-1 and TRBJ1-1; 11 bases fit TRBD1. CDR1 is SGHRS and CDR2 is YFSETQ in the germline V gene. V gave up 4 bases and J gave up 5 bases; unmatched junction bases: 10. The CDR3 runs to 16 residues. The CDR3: CASSLPGTGGRTEAFF. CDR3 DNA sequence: TGCGCCAGCAGCCTACCCGGGACAGGGGGACGGACTGAAGCTTTCTTT.

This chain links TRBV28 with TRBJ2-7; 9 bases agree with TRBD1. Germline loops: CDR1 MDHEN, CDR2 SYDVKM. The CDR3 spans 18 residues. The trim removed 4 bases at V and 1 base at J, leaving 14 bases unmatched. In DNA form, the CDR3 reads TGTGCCAGCAGTTCACTCTACGAGGGGACAGGGAGGTCCTACGAGCAGTACTTC. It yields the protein CASSSLYEGTGRSYEQYF. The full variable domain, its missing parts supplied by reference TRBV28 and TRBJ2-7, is DVKVTQSSRYLVKRTGEKVFLECVQDMDHENMFWYRQDPGLGLRLIYFSYDVKMKEKGDIPEGYSVSREKKERFSLILESASTNQTSMYLCASSSLYEGTGRSYEQYFGPGTRLTVT.